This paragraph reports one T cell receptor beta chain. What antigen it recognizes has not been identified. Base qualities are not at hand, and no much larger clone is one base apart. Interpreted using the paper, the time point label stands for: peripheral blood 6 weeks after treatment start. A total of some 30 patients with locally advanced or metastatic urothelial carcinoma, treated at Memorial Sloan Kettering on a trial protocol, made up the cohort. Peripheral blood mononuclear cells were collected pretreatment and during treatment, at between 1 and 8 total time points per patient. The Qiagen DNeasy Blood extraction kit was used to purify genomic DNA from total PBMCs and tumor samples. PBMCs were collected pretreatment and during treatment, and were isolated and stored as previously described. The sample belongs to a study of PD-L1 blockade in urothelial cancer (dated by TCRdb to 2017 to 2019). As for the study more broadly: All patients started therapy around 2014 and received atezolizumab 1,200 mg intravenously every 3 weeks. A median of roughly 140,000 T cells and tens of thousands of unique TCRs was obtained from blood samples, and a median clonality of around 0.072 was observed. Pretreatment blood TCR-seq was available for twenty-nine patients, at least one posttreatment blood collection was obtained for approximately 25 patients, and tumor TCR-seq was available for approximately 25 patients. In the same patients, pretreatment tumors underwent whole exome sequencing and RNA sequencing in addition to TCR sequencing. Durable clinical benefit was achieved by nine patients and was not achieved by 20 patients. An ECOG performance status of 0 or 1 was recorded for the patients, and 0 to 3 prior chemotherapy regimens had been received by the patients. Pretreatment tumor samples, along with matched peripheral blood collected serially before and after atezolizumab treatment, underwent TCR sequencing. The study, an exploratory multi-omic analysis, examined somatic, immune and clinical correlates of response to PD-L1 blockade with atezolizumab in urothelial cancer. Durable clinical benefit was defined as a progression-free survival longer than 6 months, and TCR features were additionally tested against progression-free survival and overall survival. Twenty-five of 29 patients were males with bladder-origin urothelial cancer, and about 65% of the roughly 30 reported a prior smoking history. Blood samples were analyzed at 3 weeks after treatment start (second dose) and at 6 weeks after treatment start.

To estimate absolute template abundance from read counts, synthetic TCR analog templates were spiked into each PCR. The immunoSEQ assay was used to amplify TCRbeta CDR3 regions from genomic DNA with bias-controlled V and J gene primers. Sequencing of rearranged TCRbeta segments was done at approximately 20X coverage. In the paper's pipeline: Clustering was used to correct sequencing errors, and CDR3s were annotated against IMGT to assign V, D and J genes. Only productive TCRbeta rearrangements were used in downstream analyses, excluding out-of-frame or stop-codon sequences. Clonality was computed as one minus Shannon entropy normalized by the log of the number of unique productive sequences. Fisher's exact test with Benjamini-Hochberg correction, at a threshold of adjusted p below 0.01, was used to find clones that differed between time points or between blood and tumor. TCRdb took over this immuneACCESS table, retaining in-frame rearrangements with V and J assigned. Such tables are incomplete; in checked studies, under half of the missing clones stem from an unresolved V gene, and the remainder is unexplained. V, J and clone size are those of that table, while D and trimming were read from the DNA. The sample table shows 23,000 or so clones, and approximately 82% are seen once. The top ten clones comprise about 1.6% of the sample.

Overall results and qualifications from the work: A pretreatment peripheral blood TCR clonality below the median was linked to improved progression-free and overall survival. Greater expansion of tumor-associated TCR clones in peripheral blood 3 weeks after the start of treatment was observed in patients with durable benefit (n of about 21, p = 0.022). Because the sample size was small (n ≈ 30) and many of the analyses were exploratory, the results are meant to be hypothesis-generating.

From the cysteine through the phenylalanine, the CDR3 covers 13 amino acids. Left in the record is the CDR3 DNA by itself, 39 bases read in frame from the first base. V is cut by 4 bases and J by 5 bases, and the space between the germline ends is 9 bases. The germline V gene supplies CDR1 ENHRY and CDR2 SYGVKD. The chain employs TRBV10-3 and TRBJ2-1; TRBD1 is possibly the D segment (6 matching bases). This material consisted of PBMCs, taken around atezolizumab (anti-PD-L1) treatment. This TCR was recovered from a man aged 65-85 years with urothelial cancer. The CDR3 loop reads CAISGTADNEQFF. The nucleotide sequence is TGTGCCATCAGTGGGACAGCAGACAATGAGCAGTTCTTC.